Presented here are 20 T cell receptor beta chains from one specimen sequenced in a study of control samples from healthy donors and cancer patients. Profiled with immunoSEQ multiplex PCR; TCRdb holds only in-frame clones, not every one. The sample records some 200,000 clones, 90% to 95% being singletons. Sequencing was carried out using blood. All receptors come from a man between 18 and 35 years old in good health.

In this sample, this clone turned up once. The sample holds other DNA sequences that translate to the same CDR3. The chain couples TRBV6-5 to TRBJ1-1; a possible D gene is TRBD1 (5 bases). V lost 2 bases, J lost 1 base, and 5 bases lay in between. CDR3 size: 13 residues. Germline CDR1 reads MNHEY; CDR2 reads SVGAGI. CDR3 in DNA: TGTGCCAGCAGTTACGACAGGAACACTGAAGCTTTCTTT. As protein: CASSYDRNTEAFF.

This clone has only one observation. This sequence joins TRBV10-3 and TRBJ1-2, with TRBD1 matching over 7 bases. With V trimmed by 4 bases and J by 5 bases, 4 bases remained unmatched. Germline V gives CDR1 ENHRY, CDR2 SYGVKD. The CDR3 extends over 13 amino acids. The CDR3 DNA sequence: TGTGCCATCAGTGCGGCGGGACAGTATGGCTACACCTTC. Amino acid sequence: CAISAAGQYGYTF.

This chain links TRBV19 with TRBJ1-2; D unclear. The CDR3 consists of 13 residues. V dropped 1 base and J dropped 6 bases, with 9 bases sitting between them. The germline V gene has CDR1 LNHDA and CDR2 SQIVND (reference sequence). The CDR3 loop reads CASSIGPQNGYTF. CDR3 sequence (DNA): TGTGCCAGTAGTATAGGACCGCAAAATGGCTACACCTTC.

The CDR3: CSASQGAGELFF. CDR3 sequence (DNA): TGCAGTGCTAGTCAGGGGGCCGGGGAGCTGTTTTTT. This chain links TRBV20-1 with TRBJ2-2, with 7 bases fitting TRBD1. Germline V CDR1 and CDR2: DFQATT, SNEGSKA (reference sequence). V trimming: 3 bases; J trimming: 6 bases; junction bases outside the gene matches: 1. This CDR3 spans 12 amino acids.

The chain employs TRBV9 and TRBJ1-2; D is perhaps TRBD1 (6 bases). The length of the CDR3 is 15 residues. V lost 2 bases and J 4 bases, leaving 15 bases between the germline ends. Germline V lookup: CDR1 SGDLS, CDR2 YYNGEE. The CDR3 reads CASSVTGSLSYGYTF. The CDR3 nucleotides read TGTGCCAGCAGCGTCACAGGGTCGTTAAGCTATGGCTACACCTTC.

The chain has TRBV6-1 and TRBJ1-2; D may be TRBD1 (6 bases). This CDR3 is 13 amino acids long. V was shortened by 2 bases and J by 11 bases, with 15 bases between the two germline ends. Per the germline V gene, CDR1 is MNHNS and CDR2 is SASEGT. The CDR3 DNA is TGTGCCAGCAGTGAAATTGACGGAACAGGGTACACCTTC. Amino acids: CASSEIDGTGYTF.

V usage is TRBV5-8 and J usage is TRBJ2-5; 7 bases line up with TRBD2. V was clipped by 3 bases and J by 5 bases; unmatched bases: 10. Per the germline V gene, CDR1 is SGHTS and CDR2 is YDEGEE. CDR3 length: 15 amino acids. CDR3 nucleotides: TGTGCCAGCAGCTGGGGCGGGGGTGTAGAGGAGACCCAGTACTTC. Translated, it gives CASSWGGGVEETQYF.

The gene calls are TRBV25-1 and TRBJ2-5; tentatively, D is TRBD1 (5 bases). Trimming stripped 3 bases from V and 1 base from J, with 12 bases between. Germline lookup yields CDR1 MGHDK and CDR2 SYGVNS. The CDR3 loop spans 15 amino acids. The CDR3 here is CASSDRGTGQETQYF. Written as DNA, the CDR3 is TGTGCCAGCAGTGATCGCGGTACAGGCCAAGAGACCCAGTACTTC.

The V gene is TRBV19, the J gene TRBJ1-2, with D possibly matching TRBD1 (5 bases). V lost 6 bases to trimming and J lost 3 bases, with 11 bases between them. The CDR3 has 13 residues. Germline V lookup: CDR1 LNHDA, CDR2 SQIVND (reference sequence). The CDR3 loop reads CASRTAGYYGYTF. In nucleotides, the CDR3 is TGTGCCAGTAGAACGGCAGGGTACTATGGCTACACCTTC.

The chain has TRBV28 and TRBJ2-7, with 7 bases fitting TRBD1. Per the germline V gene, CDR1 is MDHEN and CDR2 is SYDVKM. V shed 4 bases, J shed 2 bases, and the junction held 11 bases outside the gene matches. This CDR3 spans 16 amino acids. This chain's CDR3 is CASSSSGTATPYEQYF. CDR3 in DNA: TGTGCCAGCAGTTCGTCCGGGACAGCCACCCCCTACGAGCAGTACTTC.

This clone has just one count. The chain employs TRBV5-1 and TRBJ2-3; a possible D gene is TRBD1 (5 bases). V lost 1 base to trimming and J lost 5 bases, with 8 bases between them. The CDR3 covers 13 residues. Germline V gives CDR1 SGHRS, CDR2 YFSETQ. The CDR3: CASSLRRGDTQYF. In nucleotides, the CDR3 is TGCGCCAGCAGCTTGAGAAGGGGAGATACGCAGTATTTT.

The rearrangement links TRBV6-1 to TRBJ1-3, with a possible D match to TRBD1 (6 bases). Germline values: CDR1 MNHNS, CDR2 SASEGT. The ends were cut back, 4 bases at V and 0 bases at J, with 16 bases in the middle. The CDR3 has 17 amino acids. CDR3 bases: TGTGCCAGCAGTGCCCGACAGGACCCCTTCTCTGGAAACACCATATATTTT. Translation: CASSARQDPFSGNTIYF.

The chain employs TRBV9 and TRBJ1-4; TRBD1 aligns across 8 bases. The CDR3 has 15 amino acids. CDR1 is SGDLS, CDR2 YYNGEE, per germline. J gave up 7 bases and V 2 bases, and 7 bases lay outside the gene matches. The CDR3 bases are TGTGCCAGCAGCGTTGGAGGACAGGGTGCTGAAAAACTGTTTTTT. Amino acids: CASSVGGQGAEKLFF.

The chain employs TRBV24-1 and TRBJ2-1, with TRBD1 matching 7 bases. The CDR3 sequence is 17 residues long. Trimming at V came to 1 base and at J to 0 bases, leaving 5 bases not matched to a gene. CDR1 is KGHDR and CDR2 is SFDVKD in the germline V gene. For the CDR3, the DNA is TGTGCCACCAGTGATTTAGCGACAGGGAGCTCCTACAATGAGCAGTTCTTC. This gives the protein CATSDLATGSSYNEQFF.

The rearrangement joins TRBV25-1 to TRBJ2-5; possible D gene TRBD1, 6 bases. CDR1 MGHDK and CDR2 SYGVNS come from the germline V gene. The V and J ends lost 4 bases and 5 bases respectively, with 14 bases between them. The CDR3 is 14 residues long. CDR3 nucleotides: TGTGCCAGCAGTGGAGTAACAGGGCTGGAGACCCAGTACTTC. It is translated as CASSGVTGLETQYF.

The CDR3 DNA reads TGTGCCAGCCGCGTATCGGGTACCAACTCCGATGAGCAGTTCTTC. Residues: CASRVSGTNSDEQFF. The V and J genes are TRBV28 and TRBJ2-1; D gene unclear. The CDR3 extends over 15 amino acids. From germline, CDR1 is MDHEN and CDR2 SYDVKM. Trimming took off 8 bases at V and 8 bases at J, with 22 bases between the two ends.

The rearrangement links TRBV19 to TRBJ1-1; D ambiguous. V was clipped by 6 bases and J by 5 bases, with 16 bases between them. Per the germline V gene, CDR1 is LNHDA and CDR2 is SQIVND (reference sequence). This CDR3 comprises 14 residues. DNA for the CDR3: TGTGCCAGTAGCGCGAGTGAACTGATTACTGAAGCTTTCTTT. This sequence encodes CASSASELITEAFF.

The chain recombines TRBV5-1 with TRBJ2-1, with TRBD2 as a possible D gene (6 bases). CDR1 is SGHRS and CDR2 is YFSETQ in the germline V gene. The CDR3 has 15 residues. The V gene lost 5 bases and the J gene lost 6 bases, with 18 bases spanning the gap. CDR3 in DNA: TGCGCCAGCAGTCCGGGAGATAAGCGATCCAATGAGCAGTTCTTC. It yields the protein CASSPGDKRSNEQFF.

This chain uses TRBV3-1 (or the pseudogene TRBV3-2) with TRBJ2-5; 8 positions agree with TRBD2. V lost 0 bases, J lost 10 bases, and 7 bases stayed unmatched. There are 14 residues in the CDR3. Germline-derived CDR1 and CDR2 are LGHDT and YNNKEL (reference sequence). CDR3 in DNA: TGTGCCAGCAGCCAAGAGGGGACTAGAAGGGACCAGTACTTC. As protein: CASSQEGTRRDQYF.

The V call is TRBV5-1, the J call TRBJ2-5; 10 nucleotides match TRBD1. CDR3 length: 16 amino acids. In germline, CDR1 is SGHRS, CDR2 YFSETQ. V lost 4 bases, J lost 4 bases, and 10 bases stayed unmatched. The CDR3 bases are TGCGCCAGCAGCAGCGGGATCGACAGGGGGCTAGAGACCCAGTACTTC. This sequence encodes CASSSGIDRGLETQYF. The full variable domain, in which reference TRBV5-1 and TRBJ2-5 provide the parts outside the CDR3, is KAGVTQTPRYLIKTRGQQVTLSCSPISGHRSVSWYQQTPGQGLQFLFEYFSETQRNKGNFPGRFSGRQFSNSRSEMNVSTLELGDSALYLCASSSGIDRGLETQYFGPGTRLLVL.